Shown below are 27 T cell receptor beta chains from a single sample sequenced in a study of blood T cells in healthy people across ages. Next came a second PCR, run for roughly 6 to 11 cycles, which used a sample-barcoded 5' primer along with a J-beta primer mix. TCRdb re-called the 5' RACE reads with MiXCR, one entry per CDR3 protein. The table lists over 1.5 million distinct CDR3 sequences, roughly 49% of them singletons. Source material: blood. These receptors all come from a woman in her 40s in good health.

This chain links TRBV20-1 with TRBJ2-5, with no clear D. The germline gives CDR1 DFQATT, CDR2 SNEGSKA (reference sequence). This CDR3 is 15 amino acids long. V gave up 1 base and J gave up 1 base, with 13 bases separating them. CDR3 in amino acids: CSARVRSYPQETQYF. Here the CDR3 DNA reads TGCAGTGCTAGAGTTCGCAGCTACCCCCAAGAGACCCAGTACTTC.

CDR3 bases: TGCAGTGCTGTTAACAGCCAAGAGACCCAGTACTTC. Amino acids: CSAVNSQETQYF. The chain links TRBV20-1 to TRBJ2-5; unclear D gene. Deletions cut 5 bases from V and 1 base from J, with 8 bases between. The CDR3 contains 12 residues. Germline lookup yields CDR1 DFQATT and CDR2 SNEGSKA (reference sequence).

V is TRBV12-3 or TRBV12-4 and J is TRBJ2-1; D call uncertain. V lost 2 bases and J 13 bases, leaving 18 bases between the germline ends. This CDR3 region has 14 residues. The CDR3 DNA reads TGTGCCAGCAGTTTAAGGTCAGACCAAGAGACCCAGTTCTTC. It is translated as CASSLRSDQETQFF.

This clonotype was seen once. CDR3 sequence reads: CASSQARGVNEKLFF. The CDR3 bases are TGTGCCAGCAGCCAAGCCAGGGGGGTTAATGAAAAACTGTTTTTT. The rearrangement uses TRBV3-1 and TRBJ1-4; 7 positions match TRBD1. This CDR3 comprises 15 residues. V lost 1 base, J lost 4 bases, and 3 bases stayed unmatched. Per germline, CDR1 LGHDT and CDR2 YNNKEL (reference sequence).

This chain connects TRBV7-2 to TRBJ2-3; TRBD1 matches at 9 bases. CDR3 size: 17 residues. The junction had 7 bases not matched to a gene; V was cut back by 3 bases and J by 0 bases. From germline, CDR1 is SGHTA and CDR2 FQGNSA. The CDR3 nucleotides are TGTGCCAGCAGCTTGACCCGGGGACAGGGAAGCACAGATACGCAGTATTTT. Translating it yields CASSLTRGQGSTDTQYF.

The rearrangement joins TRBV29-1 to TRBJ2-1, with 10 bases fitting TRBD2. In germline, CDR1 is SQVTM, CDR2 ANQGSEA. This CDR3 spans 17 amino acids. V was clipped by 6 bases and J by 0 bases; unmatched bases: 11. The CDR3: CSVPETSGLSSYNEQFF. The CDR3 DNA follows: TGCAGCGTGCCCGAGACTAGCGGGCTGAGCTCCTACAATGAGCAGTTCTTC.

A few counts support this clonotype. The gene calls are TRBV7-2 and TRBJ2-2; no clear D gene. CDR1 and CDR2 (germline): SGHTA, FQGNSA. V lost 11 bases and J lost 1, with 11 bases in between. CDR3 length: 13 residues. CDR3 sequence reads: CAPSERNTGELFF. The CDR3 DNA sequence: TGTGCCCCATCGGAGAGGAACACCGGGGAGCTGTTTTTT.

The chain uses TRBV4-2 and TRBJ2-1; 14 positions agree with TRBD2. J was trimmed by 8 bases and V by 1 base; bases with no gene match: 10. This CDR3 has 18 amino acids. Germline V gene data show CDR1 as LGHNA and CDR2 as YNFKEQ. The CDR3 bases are TGTGCCAGCAGCCAAGGAAAAGGACTAGCGGGGGGATTGGATGAGCAGTTCTTC. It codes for CASSQGKGLAGGLDEQFF.

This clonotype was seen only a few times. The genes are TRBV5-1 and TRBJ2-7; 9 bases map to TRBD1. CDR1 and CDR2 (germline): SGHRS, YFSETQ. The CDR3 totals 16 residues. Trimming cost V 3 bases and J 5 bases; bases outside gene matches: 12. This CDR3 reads CASSYQTGTGFHEQYF. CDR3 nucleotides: TGCGCCAGCAGCTACCAAACCGGGACAGGGTTCCACGAGCAGTACTTC.

Here the CDR3 DNA reads TGTGCCAGCAGCTTTGCGGTGCGGGGGCCGACCTACGAGCAGTACTTC. Protein sequence: CASSFAVRGPTYEQYF. The V and J genes are TRBV5-6 and TRBJ2-7, with D possibly matching TRBD2 (7 bases). Between the trimmed V and J ends, which lost 2 bases and 2 bases, there was a span of 17 bases. The germline gives CDR1 SGHDT, CDR2 YYEEEE. This CDR3 comprises 16 residues.

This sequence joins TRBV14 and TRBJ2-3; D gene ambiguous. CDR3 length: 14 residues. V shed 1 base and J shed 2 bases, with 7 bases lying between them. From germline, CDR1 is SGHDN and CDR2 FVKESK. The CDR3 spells CASSQVLDTDTQYF. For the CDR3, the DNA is TGTGCCAGCAGCCAAGTTCTGGACACAGATACGCAGTATTTT.

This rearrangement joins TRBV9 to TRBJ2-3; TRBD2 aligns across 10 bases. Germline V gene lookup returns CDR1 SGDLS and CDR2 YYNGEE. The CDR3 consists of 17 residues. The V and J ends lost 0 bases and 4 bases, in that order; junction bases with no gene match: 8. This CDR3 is CASSVGPAGGLADTQYF. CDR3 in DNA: TGTGCCAGCAGCGTAGGTCCAGCGGGGGGGCTAGCAGATACGCAGTATTTT.

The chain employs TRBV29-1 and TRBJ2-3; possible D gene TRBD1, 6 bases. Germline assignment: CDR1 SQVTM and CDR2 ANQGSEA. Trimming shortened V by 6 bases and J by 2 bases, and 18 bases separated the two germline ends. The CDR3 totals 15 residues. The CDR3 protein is CSVRGFRGDTDTQYF. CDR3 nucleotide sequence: TGCAGCGTAAGGGGGTTCCGGGGTGACACAGATACGCAGTATTTT.

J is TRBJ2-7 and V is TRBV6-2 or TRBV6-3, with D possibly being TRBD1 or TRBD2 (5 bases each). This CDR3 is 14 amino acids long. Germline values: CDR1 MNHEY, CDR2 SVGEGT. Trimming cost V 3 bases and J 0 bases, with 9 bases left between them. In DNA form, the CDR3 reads TGTGCCAGCAGTTATAGGGACGGCTCCTACGAGCAGTACTTC. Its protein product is CASSYRDGSYEQYF.

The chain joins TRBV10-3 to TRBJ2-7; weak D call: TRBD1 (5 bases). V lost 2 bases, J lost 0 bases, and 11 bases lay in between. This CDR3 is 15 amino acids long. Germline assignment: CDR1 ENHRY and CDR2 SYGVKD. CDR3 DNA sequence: TGTGCCATCAGTGAGGGGGCCCTAAGCTCCTACGAGCAGTACTTC. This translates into CAISEGALSSYEQYF.

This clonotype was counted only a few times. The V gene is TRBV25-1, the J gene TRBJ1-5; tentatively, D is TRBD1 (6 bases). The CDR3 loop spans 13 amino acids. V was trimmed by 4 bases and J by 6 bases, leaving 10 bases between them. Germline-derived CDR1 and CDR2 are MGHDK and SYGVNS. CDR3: CASSGGGVQPQHF. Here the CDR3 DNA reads TGTGCCAGCAGTGGAGGGGGGGTTCAGCCCCAGCATTTT.

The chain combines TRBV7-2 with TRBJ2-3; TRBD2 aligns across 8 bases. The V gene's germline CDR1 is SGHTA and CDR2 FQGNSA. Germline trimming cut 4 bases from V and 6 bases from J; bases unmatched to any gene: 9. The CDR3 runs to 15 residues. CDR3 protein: CASSSTLSGADTQYF. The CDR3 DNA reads TGTGCCAGCAGCTCTACCCTTAGCGGGGCCGATACGCAGTATTTT.

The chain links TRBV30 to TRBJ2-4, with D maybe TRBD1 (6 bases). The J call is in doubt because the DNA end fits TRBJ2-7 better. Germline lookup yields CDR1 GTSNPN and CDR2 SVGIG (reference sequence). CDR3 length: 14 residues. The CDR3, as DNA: TGTGCCTGGAGTAGAAGGGACAACTCCTACGAGCAGTACTTC. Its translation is CAWSRRDNSYEQYF.

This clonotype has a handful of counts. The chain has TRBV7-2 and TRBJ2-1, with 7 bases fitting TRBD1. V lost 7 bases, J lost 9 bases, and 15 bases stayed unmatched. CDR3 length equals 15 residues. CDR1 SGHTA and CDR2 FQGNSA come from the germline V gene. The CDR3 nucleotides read TGTGCCAGCATCACACTTACAGGGGTTCTCACTGAGCAGTTCTTC. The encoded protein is CASITLTGVLTEQFF.

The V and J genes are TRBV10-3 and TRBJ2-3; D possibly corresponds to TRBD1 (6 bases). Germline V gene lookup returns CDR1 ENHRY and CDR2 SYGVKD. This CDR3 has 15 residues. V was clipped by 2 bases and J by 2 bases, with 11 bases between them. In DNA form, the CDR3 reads TGTGCCATCAGTGAGACAGGGTGGACCACAGATACGCAGTATTTT. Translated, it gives CAISETGWTTDTQYF.

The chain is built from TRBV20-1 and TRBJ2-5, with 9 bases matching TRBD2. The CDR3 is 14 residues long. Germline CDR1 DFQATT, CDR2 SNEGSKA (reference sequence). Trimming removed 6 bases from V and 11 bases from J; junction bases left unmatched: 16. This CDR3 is CSASGLASINEQYF. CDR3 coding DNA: TGCAGTGCCAGTGGACTAGCGTCTATTAATGAGCAGTACTTC.

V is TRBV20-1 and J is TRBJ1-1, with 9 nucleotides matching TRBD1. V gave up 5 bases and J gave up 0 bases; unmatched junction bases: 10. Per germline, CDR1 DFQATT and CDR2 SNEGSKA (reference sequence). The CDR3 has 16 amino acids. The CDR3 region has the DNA TGCAGTGCTGGCGGGACAGGGCTAGCCATGAACACTGAAGCTTTCTTT. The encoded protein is CSAGGTGLAMNTEAFF.

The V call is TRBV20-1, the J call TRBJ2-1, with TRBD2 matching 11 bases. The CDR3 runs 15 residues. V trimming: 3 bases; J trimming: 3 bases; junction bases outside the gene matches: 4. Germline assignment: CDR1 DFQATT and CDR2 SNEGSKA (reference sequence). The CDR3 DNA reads TGCAGTGCTAGGAAGGGGACTAGCGGCTACAATGAGCAGTTCTTC. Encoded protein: CSARKGTSGYNEQFF.

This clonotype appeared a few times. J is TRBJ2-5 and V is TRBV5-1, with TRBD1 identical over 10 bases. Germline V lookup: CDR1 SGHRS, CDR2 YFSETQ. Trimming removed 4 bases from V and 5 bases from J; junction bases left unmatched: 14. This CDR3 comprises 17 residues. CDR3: CASSEYPGTGEGETQYF. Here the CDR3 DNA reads TGCGCCAGCAGCGAGTACCCCGGGACAGGGGAAGGGGAGACCCAGTACTTC.

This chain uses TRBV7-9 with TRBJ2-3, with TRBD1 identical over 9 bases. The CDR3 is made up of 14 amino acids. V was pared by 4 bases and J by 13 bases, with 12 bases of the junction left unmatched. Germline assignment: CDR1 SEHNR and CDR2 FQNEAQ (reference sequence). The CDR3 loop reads CASSSLRGGQGKYF. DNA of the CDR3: TGTGCCAGCAGCTCCCTCCGAGGGGGACAGGGCAAGTATTTT.

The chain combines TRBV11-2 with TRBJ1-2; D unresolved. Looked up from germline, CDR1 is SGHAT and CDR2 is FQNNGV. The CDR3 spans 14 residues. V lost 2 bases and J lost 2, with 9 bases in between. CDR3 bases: TGTGCCAGCAGCTTACGACACGCAAACTATGGCTACACCTTC. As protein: CASSLRHANYGYTF.

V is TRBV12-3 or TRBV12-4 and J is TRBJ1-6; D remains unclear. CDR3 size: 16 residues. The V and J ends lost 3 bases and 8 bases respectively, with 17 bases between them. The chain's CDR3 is CASSFYGLGRDSPLHF. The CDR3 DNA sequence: TGTGCCAGCAGTTTCTACGGTTTGGGTAGGGATTCACCCCTCCACTTT.